The T cell receptor (beta chain) under discussion was sequenced for a study of human T cells and chemical hapten exposure. The germline V and J ends were trimmed by 3 bases and 10 bases, with 22 bases remaining between them. Germline CDR1 LNHNV, CDR2 YYDKDF (reference sequence). The CDR3 length is 17 residues. In the source study's methods: Samples ranged from roughly 23,224 to 700,000 TCRs, with a median of roughly 95,000. Each CDR3 protein is one row after TCRdb ran MiXCR on the 5' RACE reads. The V and J calls come from TCRdb's annotation, not from the publication. Here the sample spans about 140,000 distinct CDR3 sequences, 4.1% being singletons. Total RNA was extracted from unfractionated whole blood. The sample holds a few counts of this clonotype.

The chain has TRBV15 and TRBJ1-6; tentative D call: TRBD1 (5 bases). This TCR came from a female donor in good health. The CDR3 region has the DNA TGTGCCACCAGCAGCCGAATCCGGGACGGCAATGGGTCACCCCTCCACTTT. Its protein product is CATSSRIRDGNGSPLHF.